The 23 T cell receptor beta chains below come from one sample, sequenced in a study of T cell changes during pregnancy in multiple sclerosis. Data came from immunoSEQ multiplex PCR; TCRdb stores just in-frame clones and leaves some out. The sample shows 60,000 to 70,000 clones, 91% of them seen only once. The sequenced sample was peripheral blood, obtained in the second trimester of pregnancy. All receptors derive from a female donor with multiple sclerosis, enrolled in a pregnancy study.

The rearrangement links TRBV5-1 to TRBJ1-3; D gene ambiguous. The CDR3 totals 17 residues. V was trimmed by 0 bases and J by 0 bases, leaving 13 bases between them. From germline, CDR1 is SGHRS and CDR2 YFSETQ. CDR3 bases: TGCGCCAGCAGCTTGGTAGGAAGGGAGAGCTCTGGAAACACCATATATTTT. Translation gives CASSLVGRESSGNTIYF.

This chain connects TRBV4-3 to TRBJ2-7; TRBD1 matches at 10 bases. The CDR3 is 16 amino acids. Trimming removed 4 bases from V and 2 bases from J; junction bases left unmatched: 8. The germline CDR1 and CDR2 sequences are LGHNA and YSLEER. The CDR3 is CASSLSPGQGAYEQYF. The CDR3 coding sequence is TGCGCCAGCAGCCTGAGTCCCGGACAGGGGGCCTACGAGCAGTACTTC.

The V and J genes are TRBV7-9 and TRBJ1-3; tentatively, D is TRBD1 (5 bases). The V gene's germline CDR1 is SEHNR and CDR2 FQNEAQ (reference sequence). The length of the CDR3 is 19 residues. Trimming shortened V by 2 bases and J by 1 base, and 21 bases separated the two germline ends. The CDR3 DNA sequence: TGTGCCAGCAGCTTAAGCCGGTGGGGCCTGATGAGTTCTGGAAACACCATATATTTT. This codes for CASSLSRWGLMSSGNTIYF. The full variable domain, with the rest looked up from reference TRBV7-9 and TRBJ1-3, is DTGVSQNPRHKITKRGQNVTFRCDPISEHNRLYWYRQTLGQGPEFLTYFQNEAQLEKSRLLSDRFSAERPKGSFSTLEIQRTEQGDSAMYLCASSLSRWGLMSSGNTIYFGEGSWLTVV.

A word on this clone: Other DNA sequences in the sample encode the same CDR3. V gene TRBV5-1 combines with J gene TRBJ1-1; D is possibly TRBD1 (5 bases). CDR3 length: 13 amino acids. Germline V gene lookup returns CDR1 SGHRS and CDR2 YFSETQ. V lost 0 bases to trimming and J lost 3 bases, with 6 bases between them. In DNA form, the CDR3 reads TGCGCCAGCAGCTTGGGACAGTACACTGAAGCTTTCTTT. Its translation: CASSLGQYTEAFF.

V and J are TRBV2 and TRBJ1-5, with 7 bases that match TRBD1. Looked up from germline, CDR1 is SNHLY and CDR2 is FYNNEI. The CDR3 length is 14 residues. The V gene end was trimmed by 9 bases and the J gene end by 6 bases; junction bases not matched to a gene: 11. CDR3 DNA sequence: TGTGCCAGTCGGGCGGGGTCAGGGGGTCAGCCCCAGCATTTT. Protein product: CASRAGSGGQPQHF.

The chain uses TRBV25-1 and TRBJ2-7; possible D gene TRBD1, 5 bases. The CDR3 totals 14 residues. V lost 4 bases, J lost 2 bases, and 12 bases lay in between. Germline V gene data show CDR1 as MGHDK and CDR2 as SYGVNS. DNA of the CDR3: TGTGCCAGCAGTGCCTCGACAGCTACCTACGAGCAGTACTTC. It translates to CASSASTATYEQYF.

This chain links TRBV29-1 with TRBJ2-3, with TRBD1 matching over 9 bases. In germline, CDR1 is SQVTM, CDR2 ANQGSEA. This CDR3 spans 13 amino acids. V lost 4 bases, J lost 3 bases, and 2 bases stayed unmatched. The CDR3 DNA sequence: TGCAGCGTTGGGGGACAGGGAACAGATACGCAGTATTTT. Its translation: CSVGGQGTDTQYF.

V gene TRBV18 combines with J gene TRBJ1-5, with TRBD1 matching 7 bases. Germline V gene data show CDR1 as KGHSH and CDR2 as LQKENI. Germline trimming cut 2 bases from V and 11 bases from J; bases unmatched to any gene: 12. This CDR3 is 15 amino acids long. The CDR3 loop reads CASSPWQGELGTQHF. The CDR3 DNA is TGTGCCAGCTCACCATGGCAGGGGGAACTCGGGACCCAGCATTTT.

The chain recombines TRBV5-1 with TRBJ1-1; 7 nucleotides match TRBD1. Per germline, CDR1 SGHRS and CDR2 YFSETQ. V was clipped by 3 bases and J by 7 bases; unmatched bases: 18. This CDR3 has 17 amino acids. DNA of the CDR3: TGCGCCAGCAGCTCGGGGTACAGGGGCGCGGCTCAAAATGAAGCTTTCTTT. Protein sequence: CASSSGYRGAAQNEAFF.

The chain carries TRBV6-1 and TRBJ1-1; no clear D gene. Deletions cut 1 base from V and 0 bases from J, with 18 bases between. This CDR3 region has 18 residues. Germline V CDR1 and CDR2: MNHNS, SASEGT. CDR3 bases: TGTGCCAGCAGTGAAGACCCCGGGTTAATCGGGATGAACACTGAAGCTTTCTTT. Protein sequence: CASSEDPGLIGMNTEAFF.

The chain links TRBV11-3 to TRBJ2-3; maybe TRBD2 (5 bases). The CDR3 length is 16 residues. The germline V and J ends were trimmed by 3 bases and 1 base, with 14 bases remaining between them. CDR1 is SGHNT, CDR2 YENEEA, per germline. The CDR3 spells CASSFPDWIRTDTQYF. CDR3 bases: TGTGCCAGCAGCTTCCCGGACTGGATCCGCACAGATACGCAGTATTTT.

This chain uses TRBV7-7 with TRBJ2-3, with 9 bases that match TRBD2. There are 16 residues in the CDR3. V lost 1 base, J lost 4 bases, and 6 bases stayed unmatched. Germline V CDR1 and CDR2: SSHAT, FNYEAQ (reference sequence). CDR3 coding DNA: TGTGCCAGCAGCTTAGGGGGCGCGGGGGGGGCAGATACGCAGTATTTT. Its protein is CASSLGGAGGADTQYF.

This chain connects TRBV7-2 to TRBJ2-2; 13 nucleotides match TRBD2. The J segment lost 7 bases and the V segment lost 1 base, leaving 0 bases of the junction unmatched. The CDR3 sequence is 15 residues long. CDR1 and CDR2 (germline): SGHTA, FQGNSA. CDR3 sequence (DNA): TGTGCCAGCAGCTTAGGGACTAGCGGGAGCGGGGAGCTGTTTTTT. Protein sequence: CASSLGTSGSGELFF.

The chain links TRBV19 to TRBJ1-3; D perhaps matches TRBD1 (5 bases). The germline CDR1 and CDR2 sequences are LNHDA and SQIVND (reference sequence). This CDR3 is built from 14 residues. V was trimmed by 7 bases and J by 0 bases, leaving 10 bases between them. The CDR3 DNA follows: TGTGCCAGTAAGGGACTTTCCTCTGGAAACACCATATATTTT. Its protein is CASKGLSSGNTIYF.

This chain joins TRBV7-2 and TRBJ1-2; a possible D gene is TRBD1 (6 bases). The CDR3 length is 14 residues. V was trimmed by 6 bases and J by 5 bases, leaving 16 bases between them. CDR1 and CDR2 (germline): SGHTA, FQGNSA. The CDR3 reads CASRPQGRIYGYTF. CDR3 sequence (DNA): TGTGCCAGCAGACCCCAGGGGAGAATATATGGCTACACCTTC.

This sequence joins TRBV27 and TRBJ2-7, with D tentatively TRBD2 (5 bases). There are 15 residues in the CDR3. V lost 5 bases and J 0 bases, leaving 14 bases between the germline ends. Germline CDR1 reads MNHEY; CDR2 reads SMNVEV (reference sequence). CDR3 sequence: CASSPSPGLSYEQYF. The CDR3 DNA reads TGTGCCAGCAGTCCCTCCCCCGGACTCTCCTACGAGCAGTACTTC.

This rearrangement joins TRBV11-2 to TRBJ1-3; a weak D match, TRBD1 (6 bases). Trimming stripped 6 bases from V and 0 bases from J, with 12 bases between. CDR1 and CDR2 (germline): SGHAT, FQNNGV. This CDR3 is built from 15 residues. CDR3 region: CASRQQGSSGNTIYF. CDR3 nucleotide sequence: TGTGCCAGCAGGCAACAGGGCAGCTCTGGAAACACCATATATTTT.

V and J are TRBV6-5 and TRBJ2-4; possibly TRBD2 for D (6 bases). Germline V gives CDR1 MNHEY, CDR2 SVGAGI. The V end was cut by 6 bases, the J end by 8 bases, with 14 bases between. There are 13 residues in the CDR3. The CDR3, as DNA: TGTGCCAGCAGGCCCGGAGGGGCGCACATTCAGTACTTC. Protein sequence: CASRPGGAHIQYF.

This clone came up once. The chain has TRBV29-1 and TRBJ1-5; 9 bases line up with TRBD1. This CDR3 is built from 13 residues. CDR1 is SQVTM, CDR2 ANQGSEA, per germline. With 7 bases clipped from V and 5 bases from J, the junction kept 6 bases outside the gene matches. The CDR3 DNA reads as TGCAGCGCCCGGGACAGGGCGGATCAGCCCCAGCATTTT. This translates into CSARDRADQPQHF. Based on the CDR3 plus reference TRBV29-1 and TRBJ1-5, the full variable domain is SAVISQKPSRDICQRGTSLTIQCQVDSQVTMMFWYRQQPGQSLTLIATANQGSEATYESGFVIDKFPISRPNLTFSTLTVSNMSPEDSSIYLCSARDRADQPQHFGDGTRLSIL.

The gene calls are TRBV25-1 and TRBJ2-3, with D tentatively TRBD2 (6 bases). V was pared by 6 bases and J by 1 base, with 11 bases between. Germline CDR1 MGHDK, CDR2 SYGVNS. This CDR3 has 14 residues. CDR3 region: CASSGGLGTDTQYF. CDR3 nucleotides: TGTGCCAGCAGCGGGGGATTAGGCACAGATACGCAGTATTTT.

The chain has TRBV4-3 and TRBJ1-1; TRBD1 aligns across 8 bases. The CDR3 is 15 residues long. The trim removed 3 bases at V and 1 base at J, leaving 4 bases unmatched. CDR1 and CDR2 from the germline V gene are LGHNA and YSLEER. Here the CDR3 reads CASSQAGTGNTEAFF. In DNA, the CDR3 is TGCGCCAGCAGCCAGGCCGGGACAGGGAACACTGAAGCTTTCTTT.

The chain carries TRBV4-2 and TRBJ1-4, with 8 bases lining up with TRBD1. The CDR3 is 16 residues long. V lost 0 bases to trimming and J lost 7 bases; unmatched junction nucleotides: 7. CDR1 is LGHNA, CDR2 YNFKEQ, per germline. The CDR3 spells CASSQDRQGAGEKLFF. The CDR3 DNA reads TGTGCCAGCAGCCAAGACCGTCAGGGGGCAGGTGAAAAACTGTTTTTT.

The CDR3 loop is CASSADREEKLFF. The CDR3 bases are TGTGCCAGCAGCGCGGACAGGGAGGAAAAACTGTTTTTT. The V call is TRBV11-2, the J call TRBJ1-4, with 8 bases identical to TRBD1. Germline V lookup: CDR1 SGHAT, CDR2 FQNNGV. Trimming at V came to 5 bases and at J to 8 bases, leaving 4 bases not matched to a gene. The CDR3 spans 13 residues.